This TCR beta chain was observed in a study of cytomegalovirus exposure and HLA in healthy donors. Trimming cost V 5 bases and J 8 bases; bases outside gene matches: 3. The germline V gene encodes CDR1 SGHVS and CDR2 FNYEAQ. The CDR3 totals 14 residues. Study-wide findings and caveats: The authors listed 150 to 200 TCR beta chains as cytomegalovirus-associated. Reports showed the classifier diagnosing cytomegalovirus status with high specificity and sensitivity. A later analysis showed that HLA-associated TCR beta chains had undergone more clonal expansion than equally common others.

With 60 Vbeta and 13 Jbeta primers, the PCR was carried out. Generated by immunoSEQ multiplex PCR, the TCRdb table keeps only in-frame clones and is missing some. The sample gives some 120,000 clones, roughly 9.9% of which show up once; less than 4% is in the top ten. In regard to this clone: The target antigen is unknown.

Specimen: PBMCs. The chain couples TRBV7-6 to TRBJ1-6, with TRBD1 matching over 10 bases. The clonotype comes from a man aged 25-45 years in good health and CMV-seronegative. CDR3 amino acids: CASSHGTGDSPLHF. In nucleotides, the CDR3 is TGTGCCAGCAGCCACGGGACAGGGGATTCACCCCTCCACTTT. Supplemented by reference TRBV7-6 and TRBJ1-6, the full variable domain reads GAGVSQSPRYKVTKRGQDVALRCDPISGHVSLYWYRQALGQGPEFLTYFNYEAQQDKSGLPNDRFSAERPEGSISTLTIQRTEQRDSAMYRCASSHGTGDSPLHFGNGTRLTVT.